The clone carrying this T cell receptor beta chain was seen more than once but under ten times. The CDR3 contains 15 residues. Sequencing was performed with immunoSEQ multiplex PCR; in TCRdb, only in-frame clones are kept and a portion is missing. The table has 210,000 or so clones, more than 85% seen once; the top ten hold 1.5% to 2%. The record originates from a study of blood T cell repertoires in COVID-19. The sequenced sample was peripheral blood. The V call is TRBV21-1, the J call TRBJ1-2; TRBD1 was called by the table and not checked on the DNA. TRBV21-1 is tagged as a pseudogene. The TCR originated in a man in his forties or fifties with active or convalescent COVID-19. The CDR3 protein is CASSKTGASNYGYTF. CDR3 nucleotides: TGTGCCAGCAGCAAGACAGGAGCTTCTAACTATGGCTACACCTTC.